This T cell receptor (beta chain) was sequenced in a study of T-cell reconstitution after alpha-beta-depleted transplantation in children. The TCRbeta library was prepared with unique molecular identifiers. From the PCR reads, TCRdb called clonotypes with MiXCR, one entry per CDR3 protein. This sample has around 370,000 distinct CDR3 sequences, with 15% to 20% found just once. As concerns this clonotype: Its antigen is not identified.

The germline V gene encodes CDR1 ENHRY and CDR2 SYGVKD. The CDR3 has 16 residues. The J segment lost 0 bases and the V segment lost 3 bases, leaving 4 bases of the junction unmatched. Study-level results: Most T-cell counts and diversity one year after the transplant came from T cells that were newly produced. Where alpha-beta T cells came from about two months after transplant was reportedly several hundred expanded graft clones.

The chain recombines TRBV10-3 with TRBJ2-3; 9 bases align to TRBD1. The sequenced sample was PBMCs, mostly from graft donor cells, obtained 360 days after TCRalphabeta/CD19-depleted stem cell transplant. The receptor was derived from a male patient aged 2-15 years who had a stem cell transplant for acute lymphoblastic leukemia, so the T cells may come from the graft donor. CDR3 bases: TGTGCCATCAGTGACCCGGGACAGGGAAGCACAGATACGCAGTATTTT. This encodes CAISDPGQGSTDTQYF.